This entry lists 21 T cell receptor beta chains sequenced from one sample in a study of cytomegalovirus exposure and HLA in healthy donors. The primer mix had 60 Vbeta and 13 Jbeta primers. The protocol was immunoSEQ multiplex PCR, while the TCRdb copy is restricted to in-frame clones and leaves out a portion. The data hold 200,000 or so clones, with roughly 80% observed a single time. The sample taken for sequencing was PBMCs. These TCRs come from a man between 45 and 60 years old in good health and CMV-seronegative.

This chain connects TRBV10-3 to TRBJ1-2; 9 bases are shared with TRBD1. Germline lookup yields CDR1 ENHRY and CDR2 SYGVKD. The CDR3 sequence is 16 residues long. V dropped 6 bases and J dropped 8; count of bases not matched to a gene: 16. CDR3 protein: CAIRNPGQGLSMGYTF. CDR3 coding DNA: TGTGCCATCAGGAACCCGGGACAGGGATTATCTATGGGCTACACCTTC.

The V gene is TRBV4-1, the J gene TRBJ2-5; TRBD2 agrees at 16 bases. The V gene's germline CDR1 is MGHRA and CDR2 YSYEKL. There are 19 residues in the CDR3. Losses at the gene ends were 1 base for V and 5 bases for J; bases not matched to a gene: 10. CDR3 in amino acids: CASSQGVPGLAGGRETQYF. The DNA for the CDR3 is TGCGCCAGCAGCCAAGGCGTCCCGGGACTAGCGGGGGGGCGTGAGACCCAGTACTTC.

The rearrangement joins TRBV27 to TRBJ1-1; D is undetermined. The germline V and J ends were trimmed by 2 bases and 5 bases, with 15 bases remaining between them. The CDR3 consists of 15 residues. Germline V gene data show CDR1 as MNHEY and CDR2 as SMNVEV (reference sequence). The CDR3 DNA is TGTGCCAGCAGTTTACGCGCAGGTGTTGGGACTGAAGCTTTCTTT. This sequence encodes CASSLRAGVGTEAFF.

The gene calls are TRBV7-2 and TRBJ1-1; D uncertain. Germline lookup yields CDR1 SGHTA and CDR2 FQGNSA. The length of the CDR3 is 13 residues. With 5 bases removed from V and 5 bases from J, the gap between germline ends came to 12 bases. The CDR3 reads CASSLSPGTEAFF. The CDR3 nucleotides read TGTGCCAGCAGCCTTTCCCCGGGGACTGAAGCTTTCTTT.

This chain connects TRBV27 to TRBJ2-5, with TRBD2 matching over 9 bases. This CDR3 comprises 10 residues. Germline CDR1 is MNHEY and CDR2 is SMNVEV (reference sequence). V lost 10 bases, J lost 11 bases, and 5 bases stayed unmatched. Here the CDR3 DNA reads TGTGCCAACTCCGGACTAGCGCAGTACTTC. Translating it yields CANSGLAQYF.

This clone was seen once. The DNA of the CDR3 is TGTGCCAGCACCGCAGGTCCAGGTCCCTATAATTCACCCCTCCACTTT. It encodes CASTAGPGPYNSPLHF. J is TRBJ1-6 and V is TRBV7-2; D remains ambiguous. This CDR3 has 16 amino acids. Between the trimmed V and J ends, which lost 7 bases and 2 bases, there was a span of 15 bases. The germline V gene encodes CDR1 SGHTA and CDR2 FQGNSA.

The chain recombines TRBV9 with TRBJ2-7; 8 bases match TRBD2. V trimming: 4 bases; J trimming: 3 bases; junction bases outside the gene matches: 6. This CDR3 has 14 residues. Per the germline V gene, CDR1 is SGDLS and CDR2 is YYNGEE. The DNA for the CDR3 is TGTGCCAGCAGCTCGGGGGGGGCTTTCTACGAGCAGTACTTC. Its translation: CASSSGGAFYEQYF.

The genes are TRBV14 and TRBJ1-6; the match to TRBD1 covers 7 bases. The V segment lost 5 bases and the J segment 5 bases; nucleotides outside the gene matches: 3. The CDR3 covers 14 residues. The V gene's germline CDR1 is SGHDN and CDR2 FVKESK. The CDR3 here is CASSVTGNNSPLHF. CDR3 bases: TGTGCCAGCAGCGTGACAGGGAATAATTCACCCCTCCACTTT.

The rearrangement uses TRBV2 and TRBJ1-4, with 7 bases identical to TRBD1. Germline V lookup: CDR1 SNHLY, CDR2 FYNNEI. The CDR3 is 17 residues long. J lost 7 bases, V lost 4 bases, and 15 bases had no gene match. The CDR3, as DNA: TGTGCCAGCAGTGGGCCCCTTGGGACAGTTGGGGGTGAAAAACTGTTTTTT. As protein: CASSGPLGTVGGEKLFF.

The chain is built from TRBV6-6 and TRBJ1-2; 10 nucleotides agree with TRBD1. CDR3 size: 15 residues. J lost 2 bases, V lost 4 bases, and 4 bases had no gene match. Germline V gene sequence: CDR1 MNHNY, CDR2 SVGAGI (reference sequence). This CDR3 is CASSSGQGQNYGYTF. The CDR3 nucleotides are TGTGCCAGCAGTTCGGGACAGGGGCAAAACTATGGCTACACCTTC.

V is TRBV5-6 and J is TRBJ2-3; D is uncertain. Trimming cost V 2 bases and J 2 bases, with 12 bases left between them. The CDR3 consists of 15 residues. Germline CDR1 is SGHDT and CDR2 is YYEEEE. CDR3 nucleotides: TGTGCCAGCAGCTTAACTGGAGTATCCACAGATACGCAGTATTTT. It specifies CASSLTGVSTDTQYF.

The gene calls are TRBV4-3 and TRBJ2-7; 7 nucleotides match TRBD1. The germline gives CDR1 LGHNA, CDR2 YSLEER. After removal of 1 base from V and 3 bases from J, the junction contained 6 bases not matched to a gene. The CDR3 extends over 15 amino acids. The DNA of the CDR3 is TGCGCCAGCAGCCAAGTGGCAGGGGGAATCTACGAGCAGTACTTC. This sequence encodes CASSQVAGGIYEQYF.

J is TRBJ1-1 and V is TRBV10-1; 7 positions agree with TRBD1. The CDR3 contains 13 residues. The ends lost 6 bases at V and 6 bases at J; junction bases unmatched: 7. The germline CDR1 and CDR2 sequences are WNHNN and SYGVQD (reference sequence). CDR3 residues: CASREQGSSEAFF. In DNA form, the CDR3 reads TGCGCCAGCAGGGAACAGGGGAGCTCTGAAGCTTTCTTT.

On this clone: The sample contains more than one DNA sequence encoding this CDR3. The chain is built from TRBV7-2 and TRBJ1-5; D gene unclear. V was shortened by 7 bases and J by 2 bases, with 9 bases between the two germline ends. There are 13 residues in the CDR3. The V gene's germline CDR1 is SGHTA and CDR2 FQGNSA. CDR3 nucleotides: TGTGCCAGCAACCCGCGAGGCAATCAGCCCCAGCATTTT. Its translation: CASNPRGNQPQHF.

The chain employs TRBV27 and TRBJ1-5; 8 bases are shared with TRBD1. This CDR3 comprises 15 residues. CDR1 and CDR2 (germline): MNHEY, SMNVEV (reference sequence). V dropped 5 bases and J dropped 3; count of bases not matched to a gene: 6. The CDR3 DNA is TGTGCCAGCAGTAGGGGGGACAGGTTCAATCAGCCCCAGCATTTT. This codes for CASSRGDRFNQPQHF.

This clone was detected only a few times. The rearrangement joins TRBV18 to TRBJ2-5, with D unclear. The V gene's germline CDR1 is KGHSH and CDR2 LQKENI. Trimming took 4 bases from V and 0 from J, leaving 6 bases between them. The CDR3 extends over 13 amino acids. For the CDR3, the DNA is TGTGCCAGCTCACAGAACTACCAAGAGACCCAGTACTTC. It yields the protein CASSQNYQETQYF.

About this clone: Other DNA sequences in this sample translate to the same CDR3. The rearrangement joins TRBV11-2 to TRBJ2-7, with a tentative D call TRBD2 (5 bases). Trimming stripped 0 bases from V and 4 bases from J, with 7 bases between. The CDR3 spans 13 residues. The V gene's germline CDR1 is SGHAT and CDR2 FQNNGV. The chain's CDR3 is CASSLDRGYEQYF. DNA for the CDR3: TGTGCCAGCAGCTTAGATCGCGGGTACGAGCAGTACTTC.

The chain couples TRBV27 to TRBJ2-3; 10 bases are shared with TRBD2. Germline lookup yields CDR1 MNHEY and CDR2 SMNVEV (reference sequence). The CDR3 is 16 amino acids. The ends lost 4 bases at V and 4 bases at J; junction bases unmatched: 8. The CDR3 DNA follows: TGTGCCAGCAGTTCGTTCCCTAGCGGGGGTTCAGATACGCAGTATTTT. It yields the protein CASSSFPSGGSDTQYF.

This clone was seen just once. The CDR3: CASSPGLAGNNEQFF. CDR3 sequence (DNA): TGTGCCAGCAGTCCAGGACTAGCGGGCAACAATGAGCAGTTCTTC. V is TRBV27 and J is TRBJ2-1; TRBD2 matches at 11 bases. J gave up 5 bases and V 5 bases, and 5 bases lay outside the gene matches. The germline V gene has CDR1 MNHEY and CDR2 SMNVEV (reference sequence). The CDR3 covers 15 residues.

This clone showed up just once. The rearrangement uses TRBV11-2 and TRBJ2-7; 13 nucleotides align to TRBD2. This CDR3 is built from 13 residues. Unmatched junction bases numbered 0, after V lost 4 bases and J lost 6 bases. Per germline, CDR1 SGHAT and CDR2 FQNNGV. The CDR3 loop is CASSWTSGGEQYF. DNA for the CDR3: TGTGCCAGCAGCTGGACTAGCGGGGGCGAGCAGTACTTC.

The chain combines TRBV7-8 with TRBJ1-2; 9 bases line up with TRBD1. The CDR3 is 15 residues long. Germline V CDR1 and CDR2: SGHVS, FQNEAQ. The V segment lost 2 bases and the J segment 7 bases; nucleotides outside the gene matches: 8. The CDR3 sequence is CASSLWGQGGAGYTF. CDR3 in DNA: TGTGCCAGCAGCTTATGGGGACAGGGAGGAGCTGGCTACACCTTC.